This T cell receptor beta chain was found in a study of cytomegalovirus exposure and HLA in healthy donors. The PCR had 60 Vbeta and 13 Jbeta primers. Using immunoSEQ multiplex PCR, the repertoire was profiled, and TCRdb retains in-frame clones only, with some absent. Here the sample spans about 150,000 clones, about 64% being singletons. The CDR3 covers 13 residues. Germline lookup yields CDR1 MNHNY and CDR2 SVGAGI (reference sequence). With 7 bases removed from V and 1 base from J, the gap between germline ends came to 7 bases. Whereas donors were nominally healthy upon sampling, unrecorded immune exposures were probable. The table lists this clone with a few counts.

The sequence came from a woman in her 30s in good health and CMV-seropositive. The sequenced sample consisted of PBMCs. The chain links TRBV6-6 to TRBJ1-4; no clear D gene. The CDR3 sequence is CASNYRTNEKLFF. CDR3 in DNA: TGTGCCAGCAATTATAGAACTAATGAAAAACTGTTTTTT.